This TCR beta chain was obtained from a study of blood T cell repertoires in COVID-19. At the level of the study: Collection of acute and convalescent COVID-19 samples took place in the United States, Italy and Spain.

This table comes from immunoSEQ multiplex PCR, and its TCRdb copy is limited to in-frame clones, with some not included. Seen here are about 170,000 clones, less than 85% observed once, and the top ten hold nearly 4.5%. CDR3 length: 14 amino acids. Trimming removed 5 bases from V and 4 bases from J; junction bases left unmatched: 4. From germline, CDR1 is SGHTA and CDR2 FQGTGA. The specimen sequenced was PBMCs or T cells enriched from blood (not recorded which). This rearrangement joins TRBV7-3 to TRBJ2-3; 9 nucleotides match TRBD1. This receptor was taken from a woman between 45 and 65 years old who had recovered from COVID-19. CDR3 nucleotide sequence: TGTGCCAGCAGCCCCACAGGGGGCGCAGATACGCAGTATTTT. Amino acid sequence: CASSPTGGADTQYF.